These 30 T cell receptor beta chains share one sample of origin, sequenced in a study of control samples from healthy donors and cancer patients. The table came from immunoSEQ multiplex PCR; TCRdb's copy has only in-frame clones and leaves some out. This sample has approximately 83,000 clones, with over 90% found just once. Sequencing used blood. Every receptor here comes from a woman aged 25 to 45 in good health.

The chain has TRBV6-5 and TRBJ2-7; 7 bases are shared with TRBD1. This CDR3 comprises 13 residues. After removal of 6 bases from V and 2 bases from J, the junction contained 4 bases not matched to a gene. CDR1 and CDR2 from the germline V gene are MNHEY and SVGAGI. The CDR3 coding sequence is TGTGCCAGCAGCGACAGGGTAGCCTACGAGCAGTACTTC. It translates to CASSDRVAYEQYF.

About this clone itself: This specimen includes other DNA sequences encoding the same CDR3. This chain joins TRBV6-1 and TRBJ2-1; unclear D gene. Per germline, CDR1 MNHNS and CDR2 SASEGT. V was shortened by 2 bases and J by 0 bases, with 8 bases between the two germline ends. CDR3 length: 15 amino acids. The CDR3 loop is CASSEIWGSYNEQFF. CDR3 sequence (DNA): TGTGCCAGCAGTGAAATATGGGGCTCCTACAATGAGCAGTTCTTC.

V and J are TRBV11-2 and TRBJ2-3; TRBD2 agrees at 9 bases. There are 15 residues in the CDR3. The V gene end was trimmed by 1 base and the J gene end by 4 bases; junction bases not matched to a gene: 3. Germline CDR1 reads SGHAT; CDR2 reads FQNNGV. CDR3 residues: CASSLVAGGPDTQYF. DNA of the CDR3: TGTGCCAGCAGCTTAGTCGCGGGGGGGCCAGATACGCAGTATTTT.

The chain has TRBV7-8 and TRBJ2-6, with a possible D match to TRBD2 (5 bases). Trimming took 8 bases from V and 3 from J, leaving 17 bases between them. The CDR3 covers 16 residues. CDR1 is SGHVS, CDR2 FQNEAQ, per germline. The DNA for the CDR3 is TGTGCCAGCGGGAAAAGCGGCGTCAGTGGGGCCAACGTCCTGACTTTC. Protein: CASGKSGVSGANVLTF.

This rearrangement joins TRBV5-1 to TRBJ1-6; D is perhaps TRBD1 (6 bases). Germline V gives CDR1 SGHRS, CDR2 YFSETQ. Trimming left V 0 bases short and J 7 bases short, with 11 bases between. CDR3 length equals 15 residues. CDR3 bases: TGCGCCAGCAGCTTGGACAGGGCAGGGAATTCACCCCTCCACTTT. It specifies CASSLDRAGNSPLHF.

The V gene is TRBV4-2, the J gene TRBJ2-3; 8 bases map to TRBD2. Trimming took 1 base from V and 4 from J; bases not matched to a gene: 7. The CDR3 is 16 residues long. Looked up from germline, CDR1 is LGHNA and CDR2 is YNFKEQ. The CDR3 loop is CASSQVRLGLADTQYF. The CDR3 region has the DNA TGTGCCAGCAGCCAAGTAAGATTGGGACTAGCAGATACGCAGTATTTT.

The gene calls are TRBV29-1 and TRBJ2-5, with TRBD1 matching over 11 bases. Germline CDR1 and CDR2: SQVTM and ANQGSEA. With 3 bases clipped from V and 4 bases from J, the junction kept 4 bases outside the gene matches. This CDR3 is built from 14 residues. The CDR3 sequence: CSVDRTGGIETQYF. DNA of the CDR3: TGCAGCGTTGACAGGACAGGGGGCATAGAGACCCAGTACTTC.

DNA for the CDR3: TGTGCCAGCAGCCGTGGACAGGGCGGTGAAGCTTTCTTT. It codes for CASSRGQGGEAFF. The chain employs TRBV12-3 or TRBV12-4 and TRBJ1-1; 8 nucleotides align to TRBD1. The junction had 7 bases not matched to a gene; V was cut back by 6 bases and J by 7 bases. The CDR3 totals 13 residues.

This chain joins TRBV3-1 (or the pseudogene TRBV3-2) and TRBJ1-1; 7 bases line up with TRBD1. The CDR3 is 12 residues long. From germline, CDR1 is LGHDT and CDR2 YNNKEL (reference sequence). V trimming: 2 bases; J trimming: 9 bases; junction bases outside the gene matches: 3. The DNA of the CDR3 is TGTGCCAGCAGCCAACGGGACAGTCAAGCTTTCTTT. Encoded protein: CASSQRDSQAFF.

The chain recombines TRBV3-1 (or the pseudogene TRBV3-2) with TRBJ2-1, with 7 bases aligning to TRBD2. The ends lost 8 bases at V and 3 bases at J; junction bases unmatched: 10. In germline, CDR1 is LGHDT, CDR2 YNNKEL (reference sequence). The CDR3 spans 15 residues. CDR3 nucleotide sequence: TGTGCCAGCGGGACCGGGACTATGAGCTACAATGAGCAGTTCTTC. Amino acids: CASGTGTMSYNEQFF.

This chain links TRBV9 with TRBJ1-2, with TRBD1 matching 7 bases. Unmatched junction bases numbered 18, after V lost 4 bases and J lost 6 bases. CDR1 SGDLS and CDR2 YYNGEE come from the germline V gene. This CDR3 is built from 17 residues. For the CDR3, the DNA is TGTGCCAGCAGCCCCCTTAGTTTGGACCAGGGGGGGGATGGCTACACCTTC. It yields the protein CASSPLSLDQGGDGYTF.

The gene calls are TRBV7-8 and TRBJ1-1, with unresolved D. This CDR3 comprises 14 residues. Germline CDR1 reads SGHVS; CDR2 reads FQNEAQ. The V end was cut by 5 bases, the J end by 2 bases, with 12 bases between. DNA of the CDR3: TGTGCCAGCAGCCCTGGGAGTCGTAACACTGAAGCTTTCTTT. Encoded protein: CASSPGSRNTEAFF.

Written as DNA, the CDR3 is TGTGCCAGCAGCGTAGCTTTTGACAGTCACTACGAGCAGTACTTC. It specifies CASSVAFDSHYEQYF. V usage is TRBV9 and J usage is TRBJ2-7, with a possible D match to TRBD1 (5 bases). The CDR3 consists of 15 residues. Germline CDR1 reads SGDLS; CDR2 reads YYNGEE. Between the trimmed V and J ends, which lost 0 bases and 3 bases, there was a span of 13 bases.

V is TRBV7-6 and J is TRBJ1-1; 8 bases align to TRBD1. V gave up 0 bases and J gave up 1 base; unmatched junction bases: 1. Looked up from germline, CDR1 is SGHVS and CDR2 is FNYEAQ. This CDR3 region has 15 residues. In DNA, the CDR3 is TGTGCCAGCAGCTTAGCTGGGACAGGGAACACTGAAGCTTTCTTT. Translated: CASSLAGTGNTEAFF.

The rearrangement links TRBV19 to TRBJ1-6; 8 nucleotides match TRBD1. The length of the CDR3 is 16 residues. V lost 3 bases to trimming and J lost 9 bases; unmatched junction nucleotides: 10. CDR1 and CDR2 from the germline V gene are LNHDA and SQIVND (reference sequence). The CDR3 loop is CASSITPDRDFSPLHF. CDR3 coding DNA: TGTGCCAGTAGTATCACCCCGGACAGGGACTTTTCACCCCTCCACTTT. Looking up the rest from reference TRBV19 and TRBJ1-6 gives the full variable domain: DGGITQSPKYLFRKEGQNVTLSCEQNLNHDAMYWYRQDPGQGLRLIYYSQIVNDFQKGDIAEGYSVSREKKESFPLTVTSAQKNPTAFYLCASSITPDRDFSPLHFGNGTRLTVT.

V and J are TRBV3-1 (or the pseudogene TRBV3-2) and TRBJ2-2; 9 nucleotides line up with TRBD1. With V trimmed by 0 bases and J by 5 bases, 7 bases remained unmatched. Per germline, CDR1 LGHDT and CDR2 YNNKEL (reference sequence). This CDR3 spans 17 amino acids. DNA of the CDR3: TGTGCCAGCAGCCAAGATAGAGGGACAGGGTATACCGGGGAGCTGTTTTTT. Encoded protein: CASSQDRGTGYTGELFF.

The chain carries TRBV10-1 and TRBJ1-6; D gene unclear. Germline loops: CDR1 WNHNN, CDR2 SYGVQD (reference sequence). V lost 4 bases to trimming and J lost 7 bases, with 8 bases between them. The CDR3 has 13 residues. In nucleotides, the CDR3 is TGCGCCAGCAGTGCAAGAGAAAATTCACCCCTCCACTTT. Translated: CASSARENSPLHF.

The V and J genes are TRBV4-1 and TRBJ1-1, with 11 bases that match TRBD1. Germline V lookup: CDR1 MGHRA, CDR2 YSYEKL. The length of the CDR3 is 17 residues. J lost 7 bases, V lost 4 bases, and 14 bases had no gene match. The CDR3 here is CASSLSNLRDRGNEAFF. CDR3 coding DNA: TGCGCCAGCAGCCTGTCCAATCTCCGGGACAGGGGGAATGAAGCTTTCTTT.

This chain's CDR3 is CASSPLRGLTSYEQYF. The CDR3 nucleotides are TGTGCCAGCAGTCCTCTCCGGGGCCTGACCTCCTACGAGCAGTACTTC. This sequence joins TRBV27 and TRBJ2-7; perhaps D is TRBD1 or TRBD2 (5 bases each). CDR1 MNHEY and CDR2 SMNVEV come from the germline V gene (reference sequence). This CDR3 has 16 residues. The ends were cut back, 5 bases at V and 0 bases at J, with 17 bases in the middle.

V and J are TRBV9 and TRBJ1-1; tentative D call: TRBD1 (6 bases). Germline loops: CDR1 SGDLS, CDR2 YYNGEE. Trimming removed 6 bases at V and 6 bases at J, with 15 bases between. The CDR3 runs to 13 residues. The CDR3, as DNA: TGTGCCAGCACCCGAGGGGGAGGGTCTGAAGCTTTCTTT. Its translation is CASTRGGGSEAFF.

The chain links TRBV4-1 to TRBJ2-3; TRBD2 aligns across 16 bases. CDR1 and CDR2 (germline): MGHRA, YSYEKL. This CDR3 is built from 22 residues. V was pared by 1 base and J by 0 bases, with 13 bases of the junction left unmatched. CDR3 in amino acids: CASSQATIPGTSGGESTDTQYF. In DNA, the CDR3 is TGCGCCAGCAGCCAAGCCACTATTCCAGGGACTAGCGGGGGGGAGAGCACAGATACGCAGTATTTT.

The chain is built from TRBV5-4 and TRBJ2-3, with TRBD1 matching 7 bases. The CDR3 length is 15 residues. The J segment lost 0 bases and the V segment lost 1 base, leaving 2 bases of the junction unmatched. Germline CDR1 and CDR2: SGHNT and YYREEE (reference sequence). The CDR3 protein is CASSLTGASTDTQYF. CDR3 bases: TGTGCCAGCAGCTTGACAGGGGCGAGCACAGATACGCAGTATTTT.

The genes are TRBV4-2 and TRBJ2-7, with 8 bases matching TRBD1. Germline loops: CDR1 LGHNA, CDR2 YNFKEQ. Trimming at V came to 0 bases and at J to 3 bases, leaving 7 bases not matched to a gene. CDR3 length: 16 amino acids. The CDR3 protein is CASSQDHWDRSYEQYF. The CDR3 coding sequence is TGTGCCAGCAGCCAAGATCATTGGGACAGGAGCTACGAGCAGTACTTC.

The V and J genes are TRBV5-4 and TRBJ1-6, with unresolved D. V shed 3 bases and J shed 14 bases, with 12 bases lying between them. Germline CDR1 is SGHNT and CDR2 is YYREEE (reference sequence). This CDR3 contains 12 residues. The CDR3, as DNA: TGTGCCAGCAGCTCCGAAACGAGGTCCCTCCACTTT. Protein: CASSSETRSLHF.

This CDR3 reads CASSDRGGPHQETQYF. As DNA, the CDR3 is TGCGCCAGCAGTGACAGGGGCGGTCCTCACCAAGAGACCCAGTACTTC. The chain uses TRBV10-2 and TRBJ2-5, with D possibly TRBD1 on 6 matching bases. CDR1 is WSHSY, CDR2 SAAADI, per germline. The CDR3 runs to 16 residues. Trimming pared 3 bases from V and 0 bases from J, leaving 14 bases between.

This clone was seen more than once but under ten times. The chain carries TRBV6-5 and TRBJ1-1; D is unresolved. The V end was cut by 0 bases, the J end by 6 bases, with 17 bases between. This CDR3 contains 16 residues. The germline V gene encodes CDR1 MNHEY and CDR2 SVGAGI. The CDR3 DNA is TGTGCCAGCAGTTACTCGGGAGGGTTGGCTGACCCTGAAGCTTTCTTT. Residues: CASSYSGGLADPEAFF.

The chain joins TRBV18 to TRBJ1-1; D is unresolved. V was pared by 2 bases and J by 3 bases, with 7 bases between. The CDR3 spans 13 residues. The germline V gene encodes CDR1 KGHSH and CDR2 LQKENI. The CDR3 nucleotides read TGTGCCAGCTCACCATCGCCCTACACTGAAGCTTTCTTT. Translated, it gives CASSPSPYTEAFF. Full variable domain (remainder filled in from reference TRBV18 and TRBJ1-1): NAGVMQNPRHLVRRRGQEARLRCSPMKGHSHVYWYRQLPEEGLKFMVYLQKENIIDESGMPKERFSAEFPKEGPSILRIQQVVRGDSAAYFCASSPSPYTEAFFGQGTRLTVV.

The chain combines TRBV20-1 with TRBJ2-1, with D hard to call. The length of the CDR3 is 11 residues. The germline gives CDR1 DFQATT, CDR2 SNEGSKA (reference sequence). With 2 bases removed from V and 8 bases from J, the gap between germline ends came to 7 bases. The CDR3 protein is CSARYGDEQFF. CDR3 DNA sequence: TGCAGTGCTAGATATGGCGATGAGCAGTTCTTC.

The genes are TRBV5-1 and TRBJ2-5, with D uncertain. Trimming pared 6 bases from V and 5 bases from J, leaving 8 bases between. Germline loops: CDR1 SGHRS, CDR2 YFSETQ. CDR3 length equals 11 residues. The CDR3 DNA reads TGCGCCAGCACCCAGGAGGAGACCCAGTACTTC. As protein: CASTQEETQYF.

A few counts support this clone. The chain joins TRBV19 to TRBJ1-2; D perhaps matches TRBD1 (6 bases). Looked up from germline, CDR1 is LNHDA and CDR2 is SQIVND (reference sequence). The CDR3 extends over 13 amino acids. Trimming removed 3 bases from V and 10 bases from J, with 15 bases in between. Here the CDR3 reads CASSIGQSLDYTF. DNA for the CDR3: TGTGCCAGTAGTATTGGACAGTCCCTGGACTACACCTTC.